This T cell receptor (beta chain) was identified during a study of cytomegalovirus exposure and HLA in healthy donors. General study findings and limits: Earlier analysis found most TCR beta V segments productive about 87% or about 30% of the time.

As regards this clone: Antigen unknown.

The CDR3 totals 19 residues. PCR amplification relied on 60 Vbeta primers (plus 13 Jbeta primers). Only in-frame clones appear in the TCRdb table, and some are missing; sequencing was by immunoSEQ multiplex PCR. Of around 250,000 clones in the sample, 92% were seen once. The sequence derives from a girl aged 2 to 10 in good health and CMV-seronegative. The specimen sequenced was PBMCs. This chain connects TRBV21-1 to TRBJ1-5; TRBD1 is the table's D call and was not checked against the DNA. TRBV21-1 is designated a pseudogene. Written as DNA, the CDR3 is TGTGCCAGCAGCACCATCTCCCGGGACAGCCAGACGAGCAATCAGCCCCAGCATTTT. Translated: CASSTISRDSQTSNQPQHF.